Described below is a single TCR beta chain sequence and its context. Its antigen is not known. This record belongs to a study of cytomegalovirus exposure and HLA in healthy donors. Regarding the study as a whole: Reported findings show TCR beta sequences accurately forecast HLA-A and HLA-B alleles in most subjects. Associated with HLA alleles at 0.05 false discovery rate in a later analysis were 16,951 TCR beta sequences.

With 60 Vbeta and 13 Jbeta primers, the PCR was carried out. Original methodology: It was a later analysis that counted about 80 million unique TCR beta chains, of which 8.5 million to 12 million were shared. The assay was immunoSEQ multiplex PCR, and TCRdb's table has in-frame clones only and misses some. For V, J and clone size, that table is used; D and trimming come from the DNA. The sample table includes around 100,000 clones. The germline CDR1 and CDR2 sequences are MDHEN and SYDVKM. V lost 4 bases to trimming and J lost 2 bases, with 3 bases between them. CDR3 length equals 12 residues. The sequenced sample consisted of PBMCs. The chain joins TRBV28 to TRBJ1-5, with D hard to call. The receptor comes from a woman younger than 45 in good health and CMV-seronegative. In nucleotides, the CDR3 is TGTGCCAGCAGTTCCGGCAATCAGCCCCAGCATTTT. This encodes CASSSGNQPQHF.